This entry describes one T cell receptor beta chain. The data derive from a study of blood T cell repertoires in COVID-19. Study information: Samples representing acute and convalescent COVID-19 were sourced from the United States, Italy and Spain. T cells, B-cell-depleted T cells, or PBMCs provided the cDNA or gDNA that served as material.

The V end lost 2 bases, the J end lost 3 bases, and 17 bases lay between the germline ends. This CDR3 has 16 residues. Germline CDR1 is LGHNA and CDR2 is YNFKEQ. Methods used by the authors: Reference gene primers were amplified, and this amplification served to estimate nucleated cell counts. The table came from immunoSEQ multiplex PCR; TCRdb's copy has only in-frame clones and leaves some out. Clonal size and the V and J genes are those of that table, whereas D and trimming came from the DNA. The sample lists under 30,000 clones, 80% occurring once. This receptor was obtained from a woman in her 70s with acute or convalescent COVID-19. The sample taken for sequencing was peripheral blood. The chain joins TRBV4-2 to TRBJ2-7, with a weak D call TRBD2 (5 bases). In DNA, the CDR3 is TGTGCCAGCAGCCAACCCGGGGTTCAGGCGGGCTACGAGCAGTACTTC. Residues: CASSQPGVQAGYEQYF.